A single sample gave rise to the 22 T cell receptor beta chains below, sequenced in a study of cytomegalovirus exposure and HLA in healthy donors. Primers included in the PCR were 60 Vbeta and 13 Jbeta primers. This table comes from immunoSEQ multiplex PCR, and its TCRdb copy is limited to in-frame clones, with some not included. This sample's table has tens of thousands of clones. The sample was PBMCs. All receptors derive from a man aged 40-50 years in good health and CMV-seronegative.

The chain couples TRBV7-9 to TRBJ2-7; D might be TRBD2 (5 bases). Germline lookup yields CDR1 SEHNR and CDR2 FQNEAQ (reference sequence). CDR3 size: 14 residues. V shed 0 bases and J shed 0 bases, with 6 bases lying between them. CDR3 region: CASSLAGSSYEQYF. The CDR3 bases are TGTGCCAGCAGCTTAGCAGGGAGCTCCTACGAGCAGTACTTC.

In DNA, the CDR3 is TGTGCCAGCAGTGAACAGGGGGCCTCCTACGAGCAGTACTTC. This codes for CASSEQGASYEQYF. The gene calls are TRBV6-1 and TRBJ2-7; 8 bases agree with TRBD1. J lost 0 bases, V lost 2 bases, and 0 bases had no gene match. The germline V gene has CDR1 MNHNS and CDR2 SASEGT. The CDR3 totals 14 residues.

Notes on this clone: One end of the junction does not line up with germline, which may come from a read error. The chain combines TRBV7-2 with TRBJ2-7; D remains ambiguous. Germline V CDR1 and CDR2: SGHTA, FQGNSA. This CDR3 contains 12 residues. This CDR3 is CASGGNSQILLF. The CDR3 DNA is TGTGCCAGCGGCGGTAACTCCCAGATTCTACTATTC.

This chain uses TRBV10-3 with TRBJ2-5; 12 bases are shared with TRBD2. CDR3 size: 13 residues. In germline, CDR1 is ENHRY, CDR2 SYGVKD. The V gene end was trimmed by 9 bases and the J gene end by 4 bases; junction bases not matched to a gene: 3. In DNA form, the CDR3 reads TGTGCCATAAAGGGACTAGCGGGAGAGACCCAGTACTTC. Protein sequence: CAIKGLAGETQYF.

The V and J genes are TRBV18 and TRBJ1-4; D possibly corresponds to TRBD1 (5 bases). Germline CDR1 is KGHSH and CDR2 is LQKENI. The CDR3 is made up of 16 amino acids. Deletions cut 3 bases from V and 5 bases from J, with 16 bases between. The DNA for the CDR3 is TGTGCCAGCTCACCTTCCCAGGGTGGTAGGAATGAAAAACTGTTTTTT. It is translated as CASSPSQGGRNEKLFF.

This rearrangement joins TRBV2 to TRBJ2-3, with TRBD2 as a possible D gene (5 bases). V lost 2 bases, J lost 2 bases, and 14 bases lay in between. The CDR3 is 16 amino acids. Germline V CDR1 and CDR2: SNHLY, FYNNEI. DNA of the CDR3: TGTGCCAGCAGTGAAATAGGAGGCCGACTCACAGATACGCAGTATTTT. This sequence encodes CASSEIGGRLTDTQYF.

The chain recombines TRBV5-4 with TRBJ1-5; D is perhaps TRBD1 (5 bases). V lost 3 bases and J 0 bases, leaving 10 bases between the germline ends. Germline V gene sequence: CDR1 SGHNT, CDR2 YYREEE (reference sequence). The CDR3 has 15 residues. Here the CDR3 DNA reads TGTGCCAGCAGCTCGGGGGGATCTAGCAATCAGCCCCAGCATTTT. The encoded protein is CASSSGGSSNQPQHF.

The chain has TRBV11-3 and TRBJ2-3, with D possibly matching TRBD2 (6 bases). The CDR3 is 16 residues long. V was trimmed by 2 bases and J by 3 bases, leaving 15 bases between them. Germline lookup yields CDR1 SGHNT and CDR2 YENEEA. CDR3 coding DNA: TGTGCCAGCAGCTTATTGGAGGGAAAGGGGACAGATACGCAGTATTTT. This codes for CASSLLEGKGTDTQYF.

CDR3 in amino acids: CASSRSSGPYEQYF. CDR3 in DNA: TGCGCCAGCAGCAGATCGAGCGGACCCTACGAGCAGTACTTC. The chain employs TRBV5-1 and TRBJ2-7; weak D call: TRBD2 (5 bases). V was shortened by 4 bases and J by 2 bases, with 13 bases between the two germline ends. This CDR3 is 14 amino acids long. Germline CDR1 reads SGHRS; CDR2 reads YFSETQ.

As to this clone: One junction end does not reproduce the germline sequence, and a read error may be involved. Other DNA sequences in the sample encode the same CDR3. CDR3: CAWSGGDRGGTEAFF. CDR3 coding DNA: TGCGCCTGGAGTGGGGGAGACAGGGGTGGCACTGAAGCTTTCTTT. The J gene is TRBJ1-1, the V gene TRBV30; 8 nucleotides agree with TRBD1. Germline V gives CDR1 GTSNPN, CDR2 SVGIG (reference sequence). CDR3 length: 15 residues.

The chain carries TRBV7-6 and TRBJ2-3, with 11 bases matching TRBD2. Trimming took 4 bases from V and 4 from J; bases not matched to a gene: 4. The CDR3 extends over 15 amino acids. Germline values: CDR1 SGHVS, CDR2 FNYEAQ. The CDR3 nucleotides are TGTGCCAGCAGCTCTGGACTAGCGGGCCCAGATACGCAGTATTTT. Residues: CASSSGLAGPDTQYF.

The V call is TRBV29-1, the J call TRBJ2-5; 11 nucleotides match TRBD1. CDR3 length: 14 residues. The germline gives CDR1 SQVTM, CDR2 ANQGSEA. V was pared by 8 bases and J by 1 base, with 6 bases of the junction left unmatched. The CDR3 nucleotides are TGCAGCATTGGTGGGACAGGGGGCCAAGAGACCCAGTACTTC. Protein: CSIGGTGGQETQYF.

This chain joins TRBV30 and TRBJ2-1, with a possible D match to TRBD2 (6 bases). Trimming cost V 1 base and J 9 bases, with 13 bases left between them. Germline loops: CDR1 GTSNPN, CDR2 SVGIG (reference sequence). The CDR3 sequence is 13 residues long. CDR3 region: CAWSGRSGVEQFF. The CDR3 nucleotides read TGTGCCTGGAGTGGGAGGTCGGGGGTTGAGCAGTTCTTC.

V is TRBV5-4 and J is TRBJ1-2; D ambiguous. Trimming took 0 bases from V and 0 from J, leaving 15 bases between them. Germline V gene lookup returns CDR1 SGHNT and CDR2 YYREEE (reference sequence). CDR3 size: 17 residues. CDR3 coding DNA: TGTGCCAGCAGCTTGGAGTGGAGCAACCCAGCTAACTATGGCTACACCTTC. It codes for CASSLEWSNPANYGYTF.

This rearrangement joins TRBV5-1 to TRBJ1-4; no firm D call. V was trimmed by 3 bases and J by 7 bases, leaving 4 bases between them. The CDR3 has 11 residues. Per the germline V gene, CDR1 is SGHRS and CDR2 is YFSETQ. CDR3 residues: CASSSGEKLFF. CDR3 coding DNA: TGCGCCAGCAGCTCGGGTGAAAAACTGTTTTTT.

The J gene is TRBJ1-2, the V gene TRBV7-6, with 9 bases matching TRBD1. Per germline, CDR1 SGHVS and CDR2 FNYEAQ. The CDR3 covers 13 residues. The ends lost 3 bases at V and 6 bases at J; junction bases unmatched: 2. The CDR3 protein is CASSFTGGHGYTF. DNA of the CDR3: TGTGCCAGCAGCTTCACAGGGGGCCATGGCTACACCTTC.

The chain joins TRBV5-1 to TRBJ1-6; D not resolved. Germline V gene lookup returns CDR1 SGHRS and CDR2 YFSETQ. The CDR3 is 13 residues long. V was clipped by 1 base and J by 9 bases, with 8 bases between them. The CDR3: CASSLTASSPLHF. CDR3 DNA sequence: TGCGCCAGCAGCTTGACAGCCTCTTCACCCCTCCACTTT.

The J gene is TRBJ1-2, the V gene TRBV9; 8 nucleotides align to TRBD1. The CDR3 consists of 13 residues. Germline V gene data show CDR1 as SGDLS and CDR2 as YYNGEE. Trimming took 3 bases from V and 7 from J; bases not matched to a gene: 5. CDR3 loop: CASSADRGFGYTF. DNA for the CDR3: TGTGCCAGCAGCGCCGACAGGGGTTTTGGCTACACCTTC.

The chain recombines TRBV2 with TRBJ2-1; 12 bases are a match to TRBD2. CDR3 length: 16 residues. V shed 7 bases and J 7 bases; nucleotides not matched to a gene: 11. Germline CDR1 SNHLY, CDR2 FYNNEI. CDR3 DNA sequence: TGTGCCAGCAAGACTAGCGGGGGAATTCGAAGAAATGAGCAGTTCTTC. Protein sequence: CASKTSGGIRRNEQFF.

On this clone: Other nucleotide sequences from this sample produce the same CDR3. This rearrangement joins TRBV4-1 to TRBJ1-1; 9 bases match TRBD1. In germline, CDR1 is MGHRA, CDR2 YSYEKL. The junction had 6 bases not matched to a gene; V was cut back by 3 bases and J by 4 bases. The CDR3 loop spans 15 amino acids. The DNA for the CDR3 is TGCGCCAGCAGCCACACAGGGGGCAAGGTCACTGAAGCTTTCTTT. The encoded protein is CASSHTGGKVTEAFF.

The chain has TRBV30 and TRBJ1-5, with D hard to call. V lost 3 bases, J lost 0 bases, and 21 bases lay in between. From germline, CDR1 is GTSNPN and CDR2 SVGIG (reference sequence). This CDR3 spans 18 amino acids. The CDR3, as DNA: TGTGCCTGGAGCCCTTGGGCAGGCTTCTCTTATAGCAATCAGCCCCAGCATTTT. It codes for CAWSPWAGFSYSNQPQHF.

CDR3 in amino acids: CASSRGTAQETQYF. Here the CDR3 DNA reads TGTGCCAGCAGTCGGGGGACAGCGCAAGAGACCCAGTACTTC. This chain connects TRBV27 to TRBJ2-5, with a tentative D call TRBD1 (7 bases). The CDR3 extends over 14 amino acids. V lost 5 bases and J 2 bases, leaving 12 bases between the germline ends. Germline lookup yields CDR1 MNHEY and CDR2 SMNVEV (reference sequence).